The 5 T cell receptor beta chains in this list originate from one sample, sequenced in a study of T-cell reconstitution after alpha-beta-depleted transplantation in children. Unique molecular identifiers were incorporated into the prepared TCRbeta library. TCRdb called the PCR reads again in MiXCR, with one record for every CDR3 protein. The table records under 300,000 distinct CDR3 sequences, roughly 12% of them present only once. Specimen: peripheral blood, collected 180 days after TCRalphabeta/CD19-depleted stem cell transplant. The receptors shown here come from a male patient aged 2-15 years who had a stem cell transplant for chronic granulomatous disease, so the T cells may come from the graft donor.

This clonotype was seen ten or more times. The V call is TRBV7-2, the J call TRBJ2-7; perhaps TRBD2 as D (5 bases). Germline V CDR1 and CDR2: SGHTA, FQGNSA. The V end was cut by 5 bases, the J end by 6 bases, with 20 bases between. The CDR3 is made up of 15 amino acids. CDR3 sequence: CASSPRTGVSVEQYF. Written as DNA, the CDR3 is TGTGCCAGCAGCCCTCGGACTGGGGTTTCGGTCGAGCAGTACTTC.

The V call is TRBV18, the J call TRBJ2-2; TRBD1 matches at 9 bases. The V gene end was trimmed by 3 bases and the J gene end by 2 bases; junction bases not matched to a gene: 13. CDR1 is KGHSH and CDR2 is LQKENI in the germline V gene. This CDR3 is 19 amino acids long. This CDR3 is CASSPLGQGIYPNTGELFF. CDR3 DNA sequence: TGTGCCAGCTCACCTCTGGGACAGGGTATATACCCCAACACCGGGGAGCTGTTTTTT.

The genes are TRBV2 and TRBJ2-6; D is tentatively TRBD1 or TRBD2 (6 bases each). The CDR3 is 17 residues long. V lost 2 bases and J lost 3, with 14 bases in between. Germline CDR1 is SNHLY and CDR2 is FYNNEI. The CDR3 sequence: CASSEPGGRDGANVLTF. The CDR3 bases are TGTGCCAGCAGTGAACCCGGGGGCCGCGATGGGGCCAACGTCCTGACTTTC.

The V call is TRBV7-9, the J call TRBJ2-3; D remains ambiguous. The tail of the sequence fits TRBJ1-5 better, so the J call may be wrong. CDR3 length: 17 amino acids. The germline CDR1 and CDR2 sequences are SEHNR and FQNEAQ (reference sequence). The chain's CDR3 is CASSSPRSSGNTDTQHF. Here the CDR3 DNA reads TGTGCCAGCAGCTCCCCCCGGAGTAGCGGGAACACAGATACGCAGCATTTT.

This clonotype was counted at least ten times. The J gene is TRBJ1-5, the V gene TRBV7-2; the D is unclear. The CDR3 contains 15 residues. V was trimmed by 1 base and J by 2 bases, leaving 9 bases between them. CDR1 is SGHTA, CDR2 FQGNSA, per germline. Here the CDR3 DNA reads TGTGCCAGCAGCTTAGGGGTGTCTGGCAATCAGCCCCAGCATTTT. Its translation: CASSLGVSGNQPQHF. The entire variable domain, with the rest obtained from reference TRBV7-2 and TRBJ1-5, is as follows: GAGVSQSPSNKVTEKGKDVELRCDPISGHTALYWYRQSLGQGLEFLIYFQGNSAPDKSGLPSDRFSAERTGGSVSTLTIQRTQQEDSAVYLCASSLGVSGNQPQHFGDGTRLSIL.